The 31 T cell receptor beta chains below all came from one sample that was sequenced in a study of cytomegalovirus exposure and HLA in healthy donors. A multiplex PCR was run with 60 Vbeta primers and 13 Jbeta primers. Sequencing was performed with immunoSEQ multiplex PCR; in TCRdb, only in-frame clones are kept and a portion is missing. Its clone listing holds more than 40,000 clones. Sequencing was carried out using PBMCs. These receptors originate from a female donor in good health and CMV-seronegative.

This sequence joins TRBV18 and TRBJ2-1; D is perhaps TRBD2 (7 bases). The CDR3 spans 14 residues. V gave up 1 base and J gave up 9 bases, with 13 bases separating them. The germline V gene has CDR1 KGHSH and CDR2 LQKENI. The DNA of the CDR3 is TGTGCCAGCTCACCACGGGGGGGCCGGAGTGAGCAGTTCTTC. Its translation is CASSPRGGRSEQFF.

This chain connects TRBV27 to TRBJ2-1; 7 nucleotides line up with TRBD2. CDR3 size: 16 residues. V dropped 6 bases and J dropped 6; count of bases not matched to a gene: 14. Germline V gene lookup returns CDR1 MNHEY and CDR2 SMNVEV (reference sequence). As DNA, the CDR3 is TGTGCCAGCAGGACGACAGCGGGATCGTCTAGCAATGAGCAGTTCTTC. Protein: CASRTTAGSSSNEQFF.

Here the CDR3 reads CASSSQGVVTEAFF. Written as DNA, the CDR3 is TGCGCCAGCAGCTCTCAGGGGGTAGTCACTGAAGCTTTCTTT. The chain employs TRBV5-1 and TRBJ1-1, with 7 nucleotides matching TRBD1. The CDR3 is 14 amino acids. CDR1 SGHRS and CDR2 YFSETQ come from the germline V gene. The V and J ends lost 3 bases and 4 bases, in that order; junction bases with no gene match: 6.

The chain recombines TRBV4-3 with TRBJ2-3, with D perhaps TRBD2 (5 bases). Trimming cost V 5 bases and J 1 base, with 13 bases left between them. Per the germline V gene, CDR1 is LGHNA and CDR2 is YSLEER. This CDR3 region has 15 residues. As DNA, the CDR3 is TGCGCCAGCAGCGCATCTCTCGGGGGCACAGATACGCAGTATTTT. Its translation: CASSASLGGTDTQYF.

The chain joins TRBV2 to TRBJ2-5, with 12 bases identical to TRBD2. Trimming took 6 bases from V and 4 from J; bases not matched to a gene: 6. Looked up from germline, CDR1 is SNHLY and CDR2 is FYNNEI. This CDR3 contains 15 residues. The CDR3 spells CASSSEGLAGETQYF. CDR3 coding DNA: TGTGCCAGCAGCTCAGAGGGACTAGCGGGAGAGACCCAGTACTTC.

The chain uses TRBV4-1 and TRBJ2-1; 10 positions match TRBD2. The germline V gene encodes CDR1 MGHRA and CDR2 YSYEKL. The trim removed 0 bases at V and 9 bases at J, leaving 8 bases unmatched. The CDR3 contains 16 residues. CDR3 region: CASSQDPAGGLSEQFF. The DNA of the CDR3 is TGCGCCAGCAGCCAAGACCCAGCGGGAGGGCTAAGTGAGCAGTTCTTC.

CDR3 protein: CAWSVPELAGGRTGELFF. DNA of the CDR3: TGTGCCTGGAGTGTACCCGAACTAGCGGGGGGACGGACCGGGGAGCTGTTTTTT. The gene calls are TRBV30 and TRBJ2-2, with 12 bases that match TRBD2. The ends lost 0 bases at V and 5 bases at J; junction bases unmatched: 10. CDR3 size: 18 residues. Germline V gene data show CDR1 as GTSNPN and CDR2 as SVGIG (reference sequence).

V is TRBV5-1 and J is TRBJ2-1; TRBD1 might be the D (6 bases). CDR3 size: 12 residues. V gave up 4 bases and J gave up 7 bases, with 9 bases separating them. Germline CDR1 and CDR2: SGHRS and YFSETQ. In DNA, the CDR3 is TGCGCCAGCAGCCCCGACAGGAATGAGCAGTTCTTC. This translates into CASSPDRNEQFF. Combining the CDR3 with reference TRBV5-1 and TRBJ2-1 gives the whole variable domain KAGVTQTPRYLIKTRGQQVTLSCSPISGHRSVSWYQQTPGQGLQFLFEYFSETQRNKGNFPGRFSGRQFSNSRSEMNVSTLELGDSALYLCASSPDRNEQFFGPGTRLTVL.

V and J are TRBV6-1 and TRBJ1-1, with 8 positions matching TRBD1. This CDR3 comprises 13 residues. Trimming removed 3 bases from V and 8 bases from J; junction bases left unmatched: 5. CDR1 MNHNS and CDR2 SASEGT come from the germline V gene. CDR3 DNA sequence: TGTGCCAGCAGTGACAGGGGGCTAAAAGAAGCTTTCTTT. Translated, it gives CASSDRGLKEAFF.

This chain connects TRBV23-1 to TRBJ1-6; perhaps TRBD1 as D (6 bases). TRBV23-1 qualifies as an ORF whose function is uncertain. This CDR3 region has 18 residues. With 0 bases removed from V and 0 bases from J, the gap between germline ends came to 12 bases. The CDR3 spells CASSQSRRDNSYNSPLHF. The CDR3 nucleotides read TGCGCCAGCAGTCAATCGAGAAGGGACAACTCCTATAATTCACCCCTCCACTTT.

The chain links TRBV6-5 to TRBJ1-1; D is undetermined. Germline CDR1 MNHEY, CDR2 SVGAGI. The CDR3 has 13 amino acids. V lost 4 bases and J lost 2, with 8 bases in between. CDR3 bases: TGTGCCAGCAGTTTTTTTTTAAACACTGAAGCTTTCTTT. This sequence encodes CASSFFLNTEAFF.

The CDR3 is CASSYTRGTGYTF. CDR3 coding DNA: TGTGCCAGCAGCTATACCCGCGGGACTGGCTACACCTTC. The chain employs TRBV7-2 and TRBJ1-2; D is possibly TRBD1 (5 bases). The CDR3 is 13 amino acids. Germline V gene data show CDR1 as SGHTA and CDR2 as FQGNSA. The ends were cut back, 4 bases at V and 7 bases at J, with 13 bases in the middle.

The CDR3 reads CASSQDRGGRGNQPQHF. CDR3 coding DNA: TGTGCCAGCAGCCAAGATAGGGGGGGCAGGGGCAATCAGCCCCAGCATTTT. The chain combines TRBV4-2 with TRBJ1-5, with D perhaps TRBD1 (6 bases). The germline V and J ends were trimmed by 0 bases and 2 bases, with 14 bases remaining between them. Germline V CDR1 and CDR2: LGHNA, YNFKEQ. This CDR3 is built from 17 residues.

This chain uses TRBV29-1 with TRBJ2-5, with 7 bases that match TRBD1. Trimming at V came to 3 bases and at J to 1 base, leaving 5 bases not matched to a gene. This CDR3 has 14 amino acids. Germline V CDR1 and CDR2: SQVTM, ANQGSEA. The chain's CDR3 is CSVEDRPFQETQYF. CDR3 nucleotides: TGCAGCGTTGAGGACAGGCCGTTCCAAGAGACCCAGTACTTC.

The chain is built from TRBV4-2 and TRBJ2-1; 11 positions match TRBD2. This CDR3 is built from 15 residues. The junction had 7 bases not matched to a gene; V was cut back by 4 bases and J by 8 bases. Germline V gene lookup returns CDR1 LGHNA and CDR2 YNFKEQ. CDR3 protein: CASSPTSGSSYEQFF. The CDR3 region has the DNA TGTGCCAGCAGCCCCACTAGCGGGAGCTCCTATGAGCAGTTCTTC.

This chain links TRBV2 with TRBJ2-7, with TRBD2 as a possible D gene (5 bases). V was pared by 7 bases and J by 7 bases, with 20 bases between. In germline, CDR1 is SNHLY, CDR2 FYNNEI. The CDR3 is made up of 14 amino acids. CDR3 amino acids: CASMARVAGVEQYF. The CDR3 nucleotides are TGTGCCAGCATGGCCCGGGTCGCCGGGGTTGAGCAGTACTTC.

The chain couples TRBV30 to TRBJ2-7; TRBD1 agrees at 8 bases. Germline V gene lookup returns CDR1 GTSNPN and CDR2 SVGIG (reference sequence). The CDR3 contains 14 residues. V lost 1 base and J lost 0; bases outside the gene matches: 2. CDR3 in amino acids: CAWSGTGFSYEQYF. The CDR3 bases are TGTGCCTGGAGTGGGACAGGGTTCTCCTACGAGCAGTACTTC.

The V call is TRBV4-2, the J call TRBJ2-5; D is perhaps TRBD2 (5 bases). CDR1 and CDR2 from the germline V gene are LGHNA and YNFKEQ. V was cut by 4 bases and J by 5 bases, with 8 bases left in between. The CDR3 spans 12 residues. In nucleotides, the CDR3 is TGTGCCAGCAGCCCCCCGGGGGAGACCCAGTACTTC. Protein: CASSPPGETQYF.

The chain links TRBV6-1 to TRBJ2-1, with TRBD1 matching 10 bases. Germline CDR1 is MNHNS and CDR2 is SASEGT. J gave up 8 bases and V 3 bases, and 7 bases lay outside the gene matches. This CDR3 spans 15 amino acids. This chain's CDR3 is CASSDWGTGVDEQFF. The CDR3 nucleotides are TGTGCCAGCAGTGATTGGGGGACAGGGGTGGATGAGCAGTTCTTC.

V gene TRBV18 combines with J gene TRBJ2-1, with 10 bases matching TRBD2. The CDR3 sequence is 17 residues long. Germline V gives CDR1 KGHSH, CDR2 LQKENI. Unmatched junction bases numbered 8, after V lost 1 base and J lost 5 bases. The CDR3 nucleotides are TGTGCCAGCTCACCACAAAGGCTAGCGGGGGCTAACAATGAGCAGTTCTTC. As protein: CASSPQRLAGANNEQFF.

The chain combines TRBV6-5 with TRBJ2-7, with 7 positions matching TRBD2. This CDR3 contains 15 residues. Germline CDR1 is MNHEY and CDR2 is SVGAGI. Trimming removed 0 bases from V and 3 bases from J; junction bases left unmatched: 5. The CDR3 sequence: CASSYSSGALYEQYF. The DNA for the CDR3 is TGTGCCAGCAGTTACTCAAGCGGGGCCCTCTACGAGCAGTACTTC.

The chain carries TRBV4-2 and TRBJ2-7; TRBD2 matches 10 bases. Germline V gene lookup returns CDR1 LGHNA and CDR2 YNFKEQ. The CDR3 contains 20 residues. The ends lost 2 bases at V and 0 bases at J; junction bases unmatched: 16. CDR3 in DNA: TGTGCCAGCAGCCAAAAATCAGAGGGTAGCGGGGGGATTTACTCCTACGAGCAGTACTTC. Translating gives CASSQKSEGSGGIYSYEQYF.

This rearrangement joins TRBV29-1 to TRBJ2-1, with TRBD2 matching over 7 bases. This CDR3 is 14 amino acids long. In germline, CDR1 is SQVTM, CDR2 ANQGSEA. J lost 2 bases, V lost 2 bases, and 3 bases had no gene match. The CDR3 sequence: CSVEMLAAYNEQFF. For the CDR3, the DNA is TGCAGCGTTGAAATGCTAGCGGCCTACAATGAGCAGTTCTTC.

The J gene is TRBJ2-7, the V gene TRBV15; 9 nucleotides align to TRBD2. The J segment lost 7 bases and the V segment lost 2 bases, leaving 0 bases of the junction unmatched. Germline V gene data show CDR1 as LNHNV and CDR2 as YYDKDF (reference sequence). This CDR3 region has 12 residues. CDR3 sequence reads: CATSRLAGEQYF. The CDR3, as DNA: TGTGCCACCAGCAGACTAGCGGGAGAGCAGTACTTC.

The chain recombines TRBV18 with TRBJ2-7; 10 bases line up with TRBD2. This CDR3 comprises 17 residues. The J segment lost 6 bases and the V segment lost 3 bases, leaving 14 bases of the junction unmatched. CDR1 is KGHSH, CDR2 LQKENI, per germline. The CDR3 sequence is CASSPPTPGLATGEQYF. The CDR3 DNA reads as TGTGCCAGCTCACCTCCCACACCGGGACTAGCGACTGGCGAGCAGTACTTC.

The chain carries TRBV5-6 and TRBJ2-7; 11 bases align to TRBD2. V lost 3 bases, J lost 3 bases, and 14 bases stayed unmatched. Germline-derived CDR1 and CDR2 are SGHDT and YYEEEE. This CDR3 comprises 18 residues. CDR3 sequence: CASSWRGLAALSLYEQYF. The CDR3 DNA sequence: TGTGCCAGCAGCTGGAGGGGACTAGCGGCCCTGTCCCTCTACGAGCAGTACTTC.

V gene TRBV7-9 combines with J gene TRBJ2-3, with a possible D match to TRBD2 (6 bases). The CDR3 contains 10 residues. The V gene lost 11 bases and the J gene lost 13 bases, with 16 bases spanning the gap. The V gene's germline CDR1 is SEHNR and CDR2 FQNEAQ (reference sequence). This chain's CDR3 is CACSVPGEYF. CDR3 in DNA: TGTGCCTGCTCTGTGCCGGGGGAGTATTTT.

The V gene is TRBV9, the J gene TRBJ1-2; possible D gene TRBD1, 6 bases. The V gene lost 2 bases and the J gene lost 2 bases, with 7 bases spanning the gap. Looked up from germline, CDR1 is SGDLS and CDR2 is YYNGEE. The CDR3 is made up of 13 amino acids. The DNA for the CDR3 is TGTGCCAGCAGCGTGGACAGCAACTATGGCTACACCTTC. This sequence encodes CASSVDSNYGYTF.

The gene calls are TRBV5-6 and TRBJ1-2; D unresolved. CDR3 size: 16 residues. V was clipped by 0 bases and J by 2 bases, with 14 bases between them. Germline V gene sequence: CDR1 SGHDT, CDR2 YYEEEE. As DNA, the CDR3 is TGTGCCAGCAGCTTGGAGGTTCTGGGCGCAAACTATGGCTACACCTTC. Its protein is CASSLEVLGANYGYTF.

The chain recombines TRBV29-1 with TRBJ1-1; maybe TRBD1 (5 bases). Germline V gene sequence: CDR1 SQVTM, CDR2 ANQGSEA. V lost 0 bases and J 4 bases, leaving 12 bases between the germline ends. The CDR3 spans 14 residues. This CDR3 is CSVEDGQGFTEAFF. CDR3 nucleotide sequence: TGCAGCGTTGAAGATGGGCAGGGTTTCACTGAAGCTTTCTTT.

The chain links TRBV11-1 to TRBJ2-5; 10 bases match TRBD1. CDR3 length: 15 residues. In germline, CDR1 is SGHAT, CDR2 FQDESV (reference sequence). The trim removed 3 bases at V and 2 bases at J, leaving 3 bases unmatched. CDR3 DNA sequence: TGTGCCAGCAGCTTGCCGGGACAGGGGCAAGAGACCCAGTACTTC. Residues: CASSLPGQGQETQYF. Combining the CDR3 with reference TRBV11-1 and TRBJ2-5 gives the whole variable domain EAEVAQSPRYKITEKSQAVAFWCDPISGHATLYWYRQILGQGPELLVQFQDESVVDDSQLPKDRFSAERLKGVDSTLKIQPAELGDSAMYLCASSLPGQGQETQYFGPGTRLLVL.